The rows below give T cell receptor beta chains drawn from one sample of a study of T cell changes during pregnancy in multiple sclerosis. Assay: immunoSEQ multiplex PCR; the TCRdb copy retains only in-frame clones and omits some. This table has tens of thousands of clones, 90% to 95% appearing once. Here the sequenced sample was CD4+ T cells from peripheral blood mononuclear cells, taken in the second trimester of pregnancy. The receptor source for this set is a female donor with multiple sclerosis, enrolled in a pregnancy study. The CDR3 runs from the conserved cysteine through the conserved F or W. D genes are given only for firm matches. A clone size is listed for some rows: how often the clone was seen (once, few, many), or a class if it is expanded.

NA,TRBJ2-7,TRBV28,NA,TGTGCCAGCGGTTCCGGGGCAGGGGGGAAGTACGAGCAGTACTTC,CASGSGAGGKYEQYF
NA,TRBJ1-2,TRBV19,TRBD1,TGTGCCAGTAGTCCCCTAGGGACAGGGGGCCAAAGAAGCTACACCTTC,CASSPLGTGGQRSYTF
NA,TRBJ2-7,TRBV5-1,TRBD1,TGCGCCAGCAGCCCAGGGGGAGAGCAGTACTTC,CASSPGGEQYF
NA,TRBJ2-7,TRBV7-9,TRBD1,TGTGCCAGCAGCTTCGGGACAGTCTACGAGCAGTACTTC,CASSFGTVYEQYF
NA,TRBJ2-3,TRBV6-1,TRBD1,TGTGCCAGCAGTGCCAGGGGACAGGCCACAGATACGCAGTATTTT,CASSARGQATDTQYF
NA,TRBJ1-2,TRBV28,NA,TGTGCCAGCAGGATGACAGATGCTAACTATGGCTACACCTTC,CASRMTDANYGYTF
NA,TRBJ2-7,TRBV28,TRBD1,TGTGCCAGCAGGTCTCCCGGGACAGGGGCCTACGAGCAGTACTTC,CASRSPGTGAYEQYF
NA,TRBJ1-1,TRBV30,TRBD1,TGTGCCTGGAGTAAGACAGGGATGAACACTGAAGCTTTCTTT,CAWSKTGMNTEAFF
NA,TRBJ2-7,TRBV5-1,NA,TGCGCCAGCAGCTTGGAGAGCTACGAGCAGTACTTC,CASSLESYEQYF
NA,TRBJ2-5,TRBV7-2,NA,TGTGCCAGCAGTCCAAGGGGGGGCCAATACCAAGAGACCCAGTACTTC,CASSPRGGQYQETQYF
NA,TRBJ1-3,TRBV21-1,NA,TGTGCCAGCAGCCCAGTCGGGGGTGCGAGCTCTGGAAACACCATATATTTT,CASSPVGGASSGNTIYF
NA,TRBJ2-7,TRBV7-9,NA,TGTGCCAGCAGCTTAGTCGCGGCCGAGCAGTACTTC,CASSLVAAEQYF
few,TRBJ1-5,TRBV10-1,NA,TGCGCCAGCTCTTCAGGGTCCGATCAGCCCCAGCATTTT,CASSSGSDQPQHF
once,TRBJ2-1,TRBV5-1,TRBD1,TGCGCCAGCAGCTTGGCCGGGACAGTTAATGAGCAGTTCTTC,CASSLAGTVNEQFF
NA,TRBJ2-5,TRBV4-2,TRBD2,TGTGCCAGCAGCCAAGACGCGGGAGGAGGAGAGACCCAGTACTTC,CASSQDAGGGETQYF
NA,TRBJ2-2,TRBV5-8,TRBD1,TGTGCCAGCAGCCGACAGGGACCGAACACCGGGGAGCTGTTTTTT,CASSRQGPNTGELFF
NA,TRBJ1-1,TRBV7-8,NA,TGTGCCAGCAGCCGGGGACACGGGGGGACTGAAGCTTTCTTT,CASSRGHGGTEAFF
NA,TRBJ2-1,TRBV28,TRBD2,TGTGCCAGCAGCTCAGCGGGGATCTTTTACAATGAGCAGTTCTTC,CASSSAGIFYNEQFF
NA,TRBJ2-2,TRBV6-6,NA,TGTGCCAGCGTCAGGAACACCGGGGAGCTGTTTTTT,CASVRNTGELFF
NA,TRBJ2-3,TRBV19,TRBD2,TGTGCCAGTAGAATGGCGGGAGGCACAGATACGCAGTATTTT,CASRMAGGTDTQYF
NA,TRBJ2-1,TRBV27,NA,TGTGCCAGCAGTTTATCCGGGGAGGTTGAGCAGTTCTTC,CASSLSGEVEQFF
NA,TRBJ2-2,TRBV19,TRBD2,TGTGCCAGTAGTATAGAATTGACGGGAGGGCCCGGGGAGCTGTTTTTT,CASSIELTGGPGELFF
NA,TRBJ2-4,TRBV19,TRBD2,TGTGCCAGTAGCAGAAATGTCCCGGGACTAGGCCCTCTAGCCAAAAACATTCAGTACTTC,CASSRNVPGLGPLAKNIQYF
NA,TRBJ2-1,TRBV21-1,NA,TGTGCCAGCAGCATGGACAGGGACATCTGGGGGAATGAGCAGTTCTTC,CASSMDRDIWGNEQFF
NA,TRBJ2-2,TRBV30,NA,TGTGCCTGGAGTGTACGGGGGACCGGCCGTGGCGGGGAGCTGTTTTTT,CAWSVRGTGRGGELFF
NA,TRBJ1-4,TRBV18,TRBD1,TGTGCCAGCTCAGCGGGACAGAGTGAAAAACTGTTTTTT,CASSAGQSEKLFF
NA,TRBJ1-1,TRBV12-5,NA,TGTGCTAGTGGTTTGGTACGCTTCGCGTGGAGTACTGAAGCTTTCTTT,CASGLVRFAWSTEAFF
NA,TRBJ1-1,TRBV9,NA,TGTGCCAGCAGCCCCCAGGGGAGAGGCACTGAAGCTTTCTTT,CASSPQGRGTEAFF
NA,TRBJ1-5,TRBV19,NA,TGTGCCAGTAGTATAGGGGGGGAACCGAATCAGCCCCAGCATTTT,CASSIGGEPNQPQHF
NA,TRBJ2-3,TRBV2,TRBD2,TGTGCCAGCAAGGGGCTAGCGGGGGGGAACCTCACAGATACGCAGTATTTT,CASKGLAGGNLTDTQYF
NA,TRBJ2-3,TRBV5-6,NA,TGTGCCAGCAGCCTCAGGGGCCCAGATACGCAGTATTTT,CASSLRGPDTQYF
NA,TRBJ2-1,TRBV10-2,NA,TGCGCCAGCAGTGAGTCGAGGCTCCCAACCAATGAGCAGTTCTTC,CASSESRLPTNEQFF
NA,TRBJ2-3,TRBV10-3,TRBD1,TGTGCCATCAGTGGGGGACAGGGGGCCACAGATACGCAGTATTTT,CAISGGQGATDTQYF
NA,TRBJ2-3,TRBV19,NA,TGTGCCAGTAGTATAATGACTTCCACTAGCACAGATACGCAGTATTTT,CASSIMTSTSTDTQYF
NA,TRBJ1-1,TRBV11-3,NA,TGTGCCAGCAGCTTAGGTGGGGGCGCGAACACTGAAGCTTTCTTT,CASSLGGGANTEAFF
NA,TRBJ1-1,TRBV6-1,TRBD1,TGTGCCAGCAGCGGACAGGGGCGTAACACTGAAGCTTTCTTT,CASSGQGRNTEAFF